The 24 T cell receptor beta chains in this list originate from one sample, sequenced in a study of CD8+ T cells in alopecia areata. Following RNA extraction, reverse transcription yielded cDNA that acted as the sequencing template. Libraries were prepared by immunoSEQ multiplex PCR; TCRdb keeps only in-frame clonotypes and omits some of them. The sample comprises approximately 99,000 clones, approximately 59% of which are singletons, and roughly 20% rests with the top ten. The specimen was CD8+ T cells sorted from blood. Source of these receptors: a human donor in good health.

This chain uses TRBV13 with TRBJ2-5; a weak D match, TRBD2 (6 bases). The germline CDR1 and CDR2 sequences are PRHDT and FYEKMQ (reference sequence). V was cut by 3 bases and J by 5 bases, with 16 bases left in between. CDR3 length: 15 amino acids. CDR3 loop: CASSLVAVDKETQYF. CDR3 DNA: TGTGCCAGCAGCTTGGTAGCGGTGGATAAGGAGACCCAGTACTTC.

The CDR3 DNA reads as TGTGCCAGCAGTGACGATGAAGCTTTCTTT. This sequence encodes CASSDDEAFF. This chain links TRBV6-1 with TRBJ1-1; D is unclear. The germline CDR1 and CDR2 sequences are MNHNS and SASEGT. The CDR3 loop spans 10 amino acids. The V gene lost 3 bases and the J gene lost 7 bases, with 3 bases spanning the gap.

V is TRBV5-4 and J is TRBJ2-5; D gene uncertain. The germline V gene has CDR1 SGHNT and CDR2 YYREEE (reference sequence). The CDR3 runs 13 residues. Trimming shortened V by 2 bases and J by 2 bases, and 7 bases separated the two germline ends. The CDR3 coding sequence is TGTGCCAGCAGCTTTACCCGGCAAGAGACCCAGTACTTC. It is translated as CASSFTRQETQYF.

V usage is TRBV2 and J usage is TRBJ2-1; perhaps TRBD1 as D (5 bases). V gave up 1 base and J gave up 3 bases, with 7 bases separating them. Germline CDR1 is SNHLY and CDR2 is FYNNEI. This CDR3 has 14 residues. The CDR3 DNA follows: TGTGCCAGCAGTGAAGACAGGAGCTACAATGAGCAGTTCTTC. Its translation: CASSEDRSYNEQFF.

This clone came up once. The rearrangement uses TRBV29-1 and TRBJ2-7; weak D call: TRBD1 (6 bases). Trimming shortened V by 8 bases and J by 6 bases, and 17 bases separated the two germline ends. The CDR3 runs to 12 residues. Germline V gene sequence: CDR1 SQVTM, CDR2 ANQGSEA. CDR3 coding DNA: TGCAGCACCCGGGAACAGGGCCGCGAGCAGTACTTC. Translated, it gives CSTREQGREQYF.

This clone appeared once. The CDR3 DNA reads TGCAGCGCCAGGGAGGGGGGCTACGAGCAGTACTTC. It codes for CSAREGGYEQYF. This chain uses TRBV29-1 with TRBJ2-7, with a weak D call TRBD2 (7 bases). Germline V CDR1 and CDR2: SQVTM, ANQGSEA. Deletions cut 7 bases from V and 3 bases from J, with 13 bases between. The CDR3 has 12 residues.

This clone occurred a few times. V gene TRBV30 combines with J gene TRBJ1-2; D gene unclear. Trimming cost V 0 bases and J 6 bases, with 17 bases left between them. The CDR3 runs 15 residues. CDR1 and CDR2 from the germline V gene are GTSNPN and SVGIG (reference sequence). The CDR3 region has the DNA TGTGCCTGGAGTGTACTCGGCAGGAAACCCGATGGCTACACCTTC. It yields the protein CAWSVLGRKPDGYTF.

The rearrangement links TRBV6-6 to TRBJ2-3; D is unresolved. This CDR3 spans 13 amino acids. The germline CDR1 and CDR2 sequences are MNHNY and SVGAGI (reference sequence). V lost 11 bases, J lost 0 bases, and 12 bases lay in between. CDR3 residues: CAGRITSTDTQYF. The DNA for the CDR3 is TGTGCCGGGCGGATTACTAGCACAGATACGCAGTATTTT.

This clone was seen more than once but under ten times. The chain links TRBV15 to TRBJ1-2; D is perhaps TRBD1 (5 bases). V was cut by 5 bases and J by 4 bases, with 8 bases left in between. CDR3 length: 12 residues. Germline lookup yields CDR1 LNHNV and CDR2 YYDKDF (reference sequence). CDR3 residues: CATSGGGYGYTF. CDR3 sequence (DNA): TGTGCCACCAGCGGGGGAGGCTATGGCTACACCTTC. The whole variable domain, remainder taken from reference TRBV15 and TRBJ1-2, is DAMVIQNPRYQVTQFGKPVTLSCSQTLNHNVMYWYQQKSSQAPKLLFHYYDKDFNNEADTPDNFQSRRPNTSFCFLDIRSPGLGDTAMYLCATSGGGYGYTFGSGTRLTVV.

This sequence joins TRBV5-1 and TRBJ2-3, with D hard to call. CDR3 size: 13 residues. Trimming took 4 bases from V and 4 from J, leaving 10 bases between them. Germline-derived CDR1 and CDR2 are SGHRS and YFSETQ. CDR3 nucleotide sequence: TGCGCCAGCAGCCACAGTGGGGCAGATACGCAGTATTTT. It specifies CASSHSGADTQYF.

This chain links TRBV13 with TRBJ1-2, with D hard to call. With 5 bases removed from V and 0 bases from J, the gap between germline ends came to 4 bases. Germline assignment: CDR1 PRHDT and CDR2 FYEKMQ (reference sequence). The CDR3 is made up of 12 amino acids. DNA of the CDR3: TGTGCCAGCAGCGGCACTAACTATGGCTACACCTTC. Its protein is CASSGTNYGYTF.

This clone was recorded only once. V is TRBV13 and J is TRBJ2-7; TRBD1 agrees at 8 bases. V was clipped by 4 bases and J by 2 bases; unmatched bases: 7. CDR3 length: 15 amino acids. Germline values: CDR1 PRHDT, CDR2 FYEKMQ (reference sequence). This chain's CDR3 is CASSSLGQGAYEQYF. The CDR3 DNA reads TGTGCCAGCAGCTCGCTAGGACAGGGTGCCTACGAGCAGTACTTC.

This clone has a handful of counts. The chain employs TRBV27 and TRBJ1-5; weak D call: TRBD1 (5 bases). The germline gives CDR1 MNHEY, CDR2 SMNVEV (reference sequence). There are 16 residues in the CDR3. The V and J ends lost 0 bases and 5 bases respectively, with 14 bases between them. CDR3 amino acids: CASSLSNQGSYQPQHF. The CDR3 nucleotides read TGTGCCAGCAGTTTATCGAACCAGGGTTCCTATCAGCCCCAGCATTTT.

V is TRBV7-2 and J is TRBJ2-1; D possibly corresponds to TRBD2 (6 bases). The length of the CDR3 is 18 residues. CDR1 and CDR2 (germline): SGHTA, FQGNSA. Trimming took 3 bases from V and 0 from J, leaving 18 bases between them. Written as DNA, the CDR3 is TGTGCCAGCAGCTTCTATCGGACGGGAGCAAGCTCCTACAATGAGCAGTTCTTC. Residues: CASSFYRTGASSYNEQFF.

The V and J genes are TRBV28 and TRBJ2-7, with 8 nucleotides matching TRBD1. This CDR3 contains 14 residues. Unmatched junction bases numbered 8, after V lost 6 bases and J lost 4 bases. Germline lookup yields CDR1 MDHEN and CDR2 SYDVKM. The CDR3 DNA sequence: TGTGCCAGCAGACCGGACAGGGAACAGTACGAGCAGTACTTC. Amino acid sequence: CASRPDREQYEQYF.

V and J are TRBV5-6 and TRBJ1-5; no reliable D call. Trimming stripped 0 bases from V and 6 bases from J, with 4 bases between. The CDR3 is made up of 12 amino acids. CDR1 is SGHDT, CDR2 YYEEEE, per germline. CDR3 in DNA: TGTGCCAGCAGCTTGGGTACTCAGCCCCAGCATTTT. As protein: CASSLGTQPQHF.

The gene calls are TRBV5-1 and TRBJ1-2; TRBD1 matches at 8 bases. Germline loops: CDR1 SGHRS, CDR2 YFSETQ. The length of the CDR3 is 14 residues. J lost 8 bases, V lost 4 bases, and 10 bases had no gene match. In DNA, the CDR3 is TGCGCCAGCAGCACATCAGGGGGCGCGAAGGGCTACACCTTC. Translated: CASSTSGGAKGYTF. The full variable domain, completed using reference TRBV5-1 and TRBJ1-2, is KAGVTQTPRYLIKTRGQQVTLSCSPISGHRSVSWYQQTPGQGLQFLFEYFSETQRNKGNFPGRFSGRQFSNSRSEMNVSTLELGDSALYLCASSTSGGAKGYTFGSGTRLTVV.

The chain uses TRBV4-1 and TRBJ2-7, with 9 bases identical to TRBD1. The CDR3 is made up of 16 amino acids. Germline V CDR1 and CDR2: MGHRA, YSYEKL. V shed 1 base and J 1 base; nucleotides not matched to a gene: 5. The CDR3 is CASSQVPGQGSYEQYF. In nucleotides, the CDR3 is TGCGCCAGCAGCCAAGTCCCGGGACAGGGTTCCTACGAGCAGTACTTC.

The CDR3 DNA reads TGTGCCAGCAGTTTAGCCAGGGGGCGCCTGGAGACCCAGTACTTC. Residues: CASSLARGRLETQYF. J is TRBJ2-5 and V is TRBV28; 8 positions match TRBD1. This CDR3 region has 15 residues. Germline-derived CDR1 and CDR2 are MDHEN and SYDVKM. With 2 bases clipped from V and 5 bases from J, the junction kept 7 bases outside the gene matches.

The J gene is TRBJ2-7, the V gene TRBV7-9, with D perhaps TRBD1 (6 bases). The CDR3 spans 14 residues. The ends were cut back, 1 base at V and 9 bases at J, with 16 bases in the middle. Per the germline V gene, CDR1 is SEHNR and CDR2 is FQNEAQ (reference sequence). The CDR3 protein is CASSLDPGTPRQYF. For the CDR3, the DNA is TGTGCCAGCAGCTTAGATCCCGGGACACCGAGGCAGTACTTC. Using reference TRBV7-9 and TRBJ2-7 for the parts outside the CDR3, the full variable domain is DTGVSQNPRHKITKRGQNVTFRCDPISEHNRLYWYRQTLGQGPEFLTYFQNEAQLEKSRLLSDRFSAERPKGSFSTLEIQRTEQGDSAMYLCASSLDPGTPRQYFGPGTRLTVT.

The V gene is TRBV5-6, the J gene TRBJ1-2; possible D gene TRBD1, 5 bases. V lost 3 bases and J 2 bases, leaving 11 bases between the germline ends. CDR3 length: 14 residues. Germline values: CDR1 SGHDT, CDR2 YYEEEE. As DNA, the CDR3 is TGTGCCAGCAGCTCCCTCGGGGGGAACTATGGCTACACCTTC. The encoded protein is CASSSLGGNYGYTF.

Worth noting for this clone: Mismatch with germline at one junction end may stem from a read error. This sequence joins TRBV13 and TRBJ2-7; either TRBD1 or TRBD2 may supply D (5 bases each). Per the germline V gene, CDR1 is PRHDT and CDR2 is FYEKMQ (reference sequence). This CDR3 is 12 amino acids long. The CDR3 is CASSLRPGPLHF. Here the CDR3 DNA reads TGTGCCAGCAGCTTAAGACCGGGGCCCCTTCACTTC.

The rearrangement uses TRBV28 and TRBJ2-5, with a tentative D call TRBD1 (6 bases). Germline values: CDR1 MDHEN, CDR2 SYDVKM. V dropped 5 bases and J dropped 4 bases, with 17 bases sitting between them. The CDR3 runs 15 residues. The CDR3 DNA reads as TGTGCCAGCAGTCCAAGGACTGGGGGCGGAGAGACCCAGTACTTC. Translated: CASSPRTGGGETQYF.

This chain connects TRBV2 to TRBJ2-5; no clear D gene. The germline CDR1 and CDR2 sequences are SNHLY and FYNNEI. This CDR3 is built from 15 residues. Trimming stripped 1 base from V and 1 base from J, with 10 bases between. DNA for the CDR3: TGTGCCAGCAGTGAAGTCCGGACGGGCCAAGAGACCCAGTACTTC. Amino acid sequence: CASSEVRTGQETQYF.